This T cell receptor beta chain emerged from a study of blood T cell repertoires in COVID-19. Study details: Donors in the United States, Italy and Spain gave samples during acute or convalescent COVID-19.

Only in-frame clones appear in the TCRdb table, and some are missing; sequencing was by immunoSEQ multiplex PCR. Of 95,000 to 150,000 clones listed, roughly nine tenths are singletons. This receptor was identified in a man in his forties or fifties with COVID-19, enrolled during active disease. Specimen: peripheral blood.

In DNA form, the CDR3 reads TGTGCCAGCAGGGCCGGGACAGGGGGCGCAGATACGCAGTATTTT. Protein product: CASRAGTGGADTQYF. V gene TRBV6-5 combines with J gene TRBJ2-3, with TRBD1 matching 12 bases. The J segment lost 4 bases and the V segment lost 6 bases, leaving 5 bases of the junction unmatched. CDR1 is MNHEY and CDR2 is SVGAGI in the germline V gene. This CDR3 is 15 amino acids long.